A selection of T cell receptor beta chains follows, all from one sample in a study of blood T cell repertoires in COVID-19. TCRdb keeps only in-frame clones here, not all; method: immunoSEQ multiplex PCR. This table holds under 250,000 clones, roughly 88% found once. Sequenced: peripheral blood. All receptors derive from a woman at least 80 years old with COVID-19, enrolled during active disease. Both conserved end residues are part of each CDR3. The order of the fields is V gene, J gene, D gene, clone size, CDR3 protein. A D gene is named only where the DNA matches it firmly. Rows may omit the clone size; those that give it use once, few, many or a size class.

TRBV6-1	TRBJ2-2	TRBD1	NA	CASREDRGGVSGELFF
TRBV3-1/TRBV3-2	TRBJ1-6	NA	NA	CASSPRSPAGTNSPLHF
TRBV6-5	TRBJ1-1	TRBD1	NA	CASSPGTGVYTEAFF
TRBV5-6	TRBJ1-6	TRBD1	NA	CASSPGTGNTAPLHF
TRBV9	TRBJ1-1	NA	NA	CASSQDPTGREAFF
TRBV4-2	TRBJ1-2	TRBD1	NA	CASSQERGQGYGYTF
TRBV11-1	TRBJ2-7	NA	NA	CASSLAPLAGTAEQYF
TRBV19	TRBJ1-3	NA	NA	CATRAVFGNTIYF
TRBV6-5	TRBJ1-1	TRBD1	once	CASIAPGTGKTEAFF
TRBV6-1	TRBJ2-1	NA	NA	CASSEERGFYEQFF
TRBV5-1	TRBJ1-5	NA	NA	CASSLGPGDQPQHF
TRBV20-1	TRBJ1-1	NA	NA	CSASKQGTEAFF
TRBV20-1	TRBJ1-3	TRBD1	few	CSASWGTDSGNTIYF
TRBV4-3	TRBJ1-4	NA	NA	CASSQDNYAATNEKLFF
TRBV5-6	TRBJ2-5	NA	NA	CASSWHGGQETQYF
TRBV7-2	TRBJ1-2	TRBD1	NA	CASSLAGQGLSGYTF
TRBV28	TRBJ1-5	NA	NA	CASKDTVYPQHF
TRBV24-1	TRBJ2-2	NA	NA	CATSDSSITGELFF
TRBV4-1	TRBJ1-1	NA	NA	CASSPQTGHLNTEAFF
TRBV7-9	TRBJ2-5	NA	NA	CASSSDSRAWETQYF
TRBV3-1/TRBV3-2	TRBJ2-1	NA	NA	CASSGSNEQFF
TRBV4-2	TRBJ1-6	NA	NA	CASSQVGLGSSYNSPLHF
TRBV2	TRBJ1-2	NA	NA	CASSPGPNYGYTF
TRBV4-3	TRBJ2-1	NA	NA	CASSQDQGSYNEQFF
TRBV28	TRBJ1-6	TRBD1	NA	CASSKGAYSPLHF
TRBV27	TRBJ2-3	NA	NA	CASNPRGFSDTQYF
TRBV1	TRBJ2-3	NA	NA	CTSSQRLAGDAGTDTQYF
TRBV5-1	TRBJ1-2	NA	NA	CASSLGTGYGYTF
TRBV7-9	TRBJ1-2	TRBD1	NA	CASSSGVNRGGGYTF
TRBV27	TRBJ1-2	NA	NA	CASSSNSQRRSGGYTF
TRBV6-5	TRBJ1-1	NA	few	CASSYRGQGTEAFF
TRBV4-2	TRBJ1-5	NA	NA	CASSPPGGSNQPQHF
TRBV10-3	TRBJ1-6	TRBD1	once	CAISEGGGQGSSPLHF
TRBV19	TRBJ1-4	NA	NA	CASSIREGTNEKLFF
TRBV2	TRBJ2-2	TRBD1	NA	CASNPGQINTGELFF
TRBV30	TRBJ1-3	NA	NA	CAWSLAPSSGNTIYF
TRBV6-5	TRBJ2-7	NA	once	CASSSNRDYEQYF
TRBV9	TRBJ2-2	NA	NA	CASSPRTSNTGELFF
TRBV30	TRBJ1-1	NA	NA	CAWGRSNTEAFF
TRBV5-1	TRBJ2-3	TRBD2	NA	CASSLETSATDTQYF
TRBV5-1	TRBJ1-6	NA	NA	CASSFGGQNSPLHF
TRBV6-5	TRBJ1-5	NA	NA	CASNREGRGNQPQHF
TRBV7-2	TRBJ2-3	TRBD2	once	CASSLDRLAGRTDTQYF
TRBV9	TRBJ1-6	TRBD1	few	CASSVATGRGDYSPLHF
TRBV4-1	TRBJ1-2	TRBD1	NA	CASSQGFLTGVRTF
TRBV14	TRBJ2-5	NA	NA	CASSQVAGRQETQYF
TRBV4-1	TRBJ1-2	NA	NA	CASSQGWHQGYYGYTF
TRBV28	TRBJ1-2	NA	NA	CASSWTSYGYTF
TRBV28	TRBJ2-3	TRBD2	NA	CASSLRGGAADTQYF
TRBV19	TRBJ1-4	NA	NA	CASRNKFQGMDEKLFF
TRBV6-1	TRBJ1-6	NA	NA	CASSEARGGYSPLHF
TRBV5-1	TRBJ2-2	NA	NA	CASSLSTRGNTGELFF
TRBV5-1	TRBJ1-4	NA	once	CASTIGANEKLFF
TRBV5-1	TRBJ1-1	TRBD1	NA	CASSSGGTGGDTEAFF
TRBV12-3/TRBV12-4	TRBJ1-1	NA	NA	CASSLRGNTEAFF
TRBV27	TRBJ1-1	TRBD1	NA	CASRTGGWNTEAFF
TRBV18	TRBJ2-1	TRBD1	few	CASSPRQGAQGSEFF
TRBV7-6	TRBJ1-4	TRBD1	NA	CASSSPEGTGREKLFF
TRBV28	TRBJ1-5	TRBD1	NA	CASTPGTVNQPQHF